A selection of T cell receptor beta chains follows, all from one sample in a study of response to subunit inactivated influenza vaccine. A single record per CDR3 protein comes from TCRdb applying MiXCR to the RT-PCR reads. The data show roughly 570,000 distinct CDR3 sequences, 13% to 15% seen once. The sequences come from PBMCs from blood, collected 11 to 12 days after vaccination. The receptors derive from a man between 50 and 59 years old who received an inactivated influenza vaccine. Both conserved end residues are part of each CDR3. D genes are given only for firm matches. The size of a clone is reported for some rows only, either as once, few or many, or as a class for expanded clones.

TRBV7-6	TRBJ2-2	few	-	CASSLATGPGTGELFF	TGTGCCAGCAGCTTAGCTACAGGGCCCGGCACCGGGGAGCTGTTTTTT
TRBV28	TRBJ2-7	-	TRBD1	CASSFRGNAGQYF	TGTGCCAGCAGTTTCAGGGGGAACGCCGGGCAGTACTTC
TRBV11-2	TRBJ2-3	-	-	CASSLDPGSVDTQYF	TGTGCCAGCAGCTTAGATCCGGGATCGGTAGATACGCAGTATTTT
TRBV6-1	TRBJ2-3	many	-	CASRKNFLGDTQYF	TGTGCCAGCAGAAAAAACTTCCTCGGAGATACGCAGTATTTT
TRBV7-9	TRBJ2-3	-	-	CASGLTDAGVDTQYF	TGTGCCAGTGGTCTCACGGATGCCGGGGTAGATACGCAGTATTTT
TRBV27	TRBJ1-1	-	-	CASNKIINFRAERSTEAFF	TGTGCCAGCAATAAGATTATTAACTTTCGGGCCGAGCGGAGCACTGAAGCTTTCTTT
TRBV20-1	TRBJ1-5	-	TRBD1	CSAISEGARQPQHF	TGCAGTGCTATCAGTGAGGGGGCCAGACAGCCCCAGCATTTT
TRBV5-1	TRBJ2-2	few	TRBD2	CASSFLAGTNTGELFF	TGCGCCAGCAGCTTTCTAGCGGGAACCAACACCGGGGAGCTGTTTTTT
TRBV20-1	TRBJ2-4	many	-	CSAPQASSAKNIQYF	TGCAGTGCACCGCAAGCCAGTTCGGCCAAAAACATTCAGTACTTC
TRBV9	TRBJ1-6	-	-	CASSFTPGGSPLHF	TGTGCCAGCAGCTTCACCCCGGGAGGATCACCCCTCCACTTT
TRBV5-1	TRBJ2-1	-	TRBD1	CASSDFRQGVYNEQFF	TGCGCCAGCAGCGACTTCAGACAGGGCGTCTACAATGAGCAGTTCTTC
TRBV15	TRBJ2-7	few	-	CATSRGPGWEQYF	TGTGCCACCAGCAGGGGGCCAGGTTGGGAGCAGTACTTC
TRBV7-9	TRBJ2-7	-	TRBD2	CASSLGLAGGPQDEQYF	TGTGCCAGCAGCTTGGGACTAGCGGGAGGGCCTCAGGACGAGCAGTACTTC
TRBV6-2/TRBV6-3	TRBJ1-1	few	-	CASSDSDLRLNTEAFF	TGTGCCAGCAGCGATTCGGACCTGAGGTTGAACACTGAAGCTTTCTTT
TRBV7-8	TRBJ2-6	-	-	CASSLYTRGDVLTF	TGTGCCAGCAGCTTATACACGAGAGGGGACGTCCTGACTTTC
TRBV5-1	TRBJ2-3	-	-	CASSLTGHNTDTQYF	TGCGCCAGCAGCTTGACGGGACACAACACAGATACGCAGTATTTT
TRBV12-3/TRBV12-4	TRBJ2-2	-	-	CASSLTSAGELFF	TGTGCCAGCAGTTTAACCAGCGCCGGGGAGCTGTTTTTT
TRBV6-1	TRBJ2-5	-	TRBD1	CASSEAEGQGLGAQYF	TGTGCCAGCAGTGAAGCTGAGGGACAGGGGCTGGGAGCCCAGTACTTC
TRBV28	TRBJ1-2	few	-	CASRPEAHYGYTF	TGTGCCAGCAGACCAGAAGCGCACTATGGCTACACCTTC
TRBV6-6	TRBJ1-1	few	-	CASAQQGNTEAFF	TGTGCCAGCGCTCAACAGGGGAACACTGAAGCTTTCTTT
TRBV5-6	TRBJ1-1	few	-	CASTDPTGAEAFF	TGTGCCAGCACCGACCCCACGGGGGCTGAAGCTTTCTTT
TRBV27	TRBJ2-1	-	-	CASSLQGGTHGNEQFF	TGTGCCAGCAGTTTACAAGGGGGAACTCATGGTAATGAGCAGTTCTTC
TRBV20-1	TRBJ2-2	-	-	CSARVLEYTGELFF	TGCAGTGCTAGAGTCCTAGAATACACCGGGGAGCTGTTTTTT
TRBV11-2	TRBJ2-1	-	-	CASSAVSWGGLSSYNEQFF	TGTGCCAGCAGCGCGGTGTCTTGGGGAGGCCTAAGCTCCTACAATGAGCAGTTCTTC
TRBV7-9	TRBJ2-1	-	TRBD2	CASSLRLAGVSNEQFF	TGTGCCAGCAGCTTACGACTAGCGGGAGTTTCAAATGAGCAGTTCTTC
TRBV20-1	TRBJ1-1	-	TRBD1	CSAEDRVSNTEAFF	TGCAGTGCTGAGGACAGGGTTTCGAACACTGAAGCTTTCTTT
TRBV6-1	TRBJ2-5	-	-	CASSEVGGGETQYF	TGTGCCAGCAGTGAAGTTGGGGGTGGAGAGACCCAGTACTTC
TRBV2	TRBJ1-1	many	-	CASSPMESSEAFF	TGTGCCAGCAGCCCTATGGAATCCAGCGAGGCTTTCTTT
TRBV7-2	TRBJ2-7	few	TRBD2	CASKVGGRSSYEQYF	TGTGCCAGCAAGGTTGGCGGGAGGAGCTCCTACGAGCAGTACTTC
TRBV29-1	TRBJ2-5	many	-	CSVVRAGETQYF	TGCAGCGTTGTCAGGGCTGGGGAGACCCAGTACTTC
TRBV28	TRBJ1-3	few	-	CASSFAGRSGNTIYF	TGTGCCAGCAGTTTTGCAGGACGCTCTGGAAACACCATATATTTT
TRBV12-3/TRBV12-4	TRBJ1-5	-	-	CASSFGGREQPQHF	TGTGCCAGCAGTTTTGGGGGGCGGGAGCAGCCCCAGCATTTT
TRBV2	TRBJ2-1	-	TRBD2	CASSKLAGAYNEQFF	TGTGCCAGCAGTAAACTAGCGGGAGCCTACAATGAGCAGTTCTTC
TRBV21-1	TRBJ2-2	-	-	CASSKGGRQGAGELFF	TGTGCCAGCAGCAAGGGTGGGAGACAGGGAGCGGGGGAGCTGTTTTTT
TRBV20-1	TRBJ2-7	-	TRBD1	CSARPGTAYEQYF	TGCAGTGCTAGGCCCGGGACAGCCTACGAGCAGTACTTC
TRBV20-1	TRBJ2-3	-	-	CSANNGPDTQYF	TGCAGTGCCAACAATGGGCCAGATACGCAGTATTTT